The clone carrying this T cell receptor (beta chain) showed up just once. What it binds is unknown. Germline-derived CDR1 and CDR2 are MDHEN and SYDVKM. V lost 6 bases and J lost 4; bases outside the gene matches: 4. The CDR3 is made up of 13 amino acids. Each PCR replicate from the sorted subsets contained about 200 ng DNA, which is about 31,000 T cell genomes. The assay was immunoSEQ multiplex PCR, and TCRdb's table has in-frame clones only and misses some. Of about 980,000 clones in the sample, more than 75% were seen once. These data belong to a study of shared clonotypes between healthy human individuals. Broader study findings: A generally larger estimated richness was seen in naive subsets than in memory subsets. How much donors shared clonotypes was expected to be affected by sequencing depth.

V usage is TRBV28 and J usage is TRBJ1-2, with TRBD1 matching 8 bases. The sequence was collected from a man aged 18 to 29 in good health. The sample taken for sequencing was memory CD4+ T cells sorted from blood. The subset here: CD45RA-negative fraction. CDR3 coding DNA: TGTGCCAGCAGACCAGGGGGCGCCTATGGCTACACCTTC. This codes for CASRPGGAYGYTF.